This T cell receptor (beta chain) was recorded in a study of cytomegalovirus exposure and HLA in healthy donors. The CDR3 runs to 14 residues. CDR1 is SGHTA and CDR2 is FQGNSA in the germline V gene. The V and J ends lost 3 bases and 6 bases, in that order; junction bases with no gene match: 4. Findings and caveats of the study: There were several of the most significant clusters that appeared linked to common viral pathogens in a later analysis. Relative to the approximately 680-donor mean, N-insertions were reportedly fewer in an Asian-associated ancestry cluster in a later analysis. Usually a TCR sequence was rare, but some public TCRs were found in many donors. Using a false discovery rate of 0.05, a later analysis showed that 16,951 TCR beta sequences were associated with HLA alleles.

The PCR contained 60 Vbeta and 13 Jbeta primers. Clones were read by immunoSEQ multiplex PCR, and TCRdb kept only the in-frame ones, dropping some. The sample comprises around 300,000 clones, about 75% of which are singletons, and under 2.5% rests with the top ten. This clone came up a few times. Its antigen is still unknown. The V call is TRBV7-2, the J call TRBJ2-1; 8 nucleotides match TRBD2. Sequenced: PBMCs. The sequence was obtained from a female donor in good health and CMV-seronegative. DNA for the CDR3: TGTGCCAGCAGCTTCGGACTAGCACTCAATGAGCAGTTCTTC. Amino acids: CASSFGLALNEQFF.